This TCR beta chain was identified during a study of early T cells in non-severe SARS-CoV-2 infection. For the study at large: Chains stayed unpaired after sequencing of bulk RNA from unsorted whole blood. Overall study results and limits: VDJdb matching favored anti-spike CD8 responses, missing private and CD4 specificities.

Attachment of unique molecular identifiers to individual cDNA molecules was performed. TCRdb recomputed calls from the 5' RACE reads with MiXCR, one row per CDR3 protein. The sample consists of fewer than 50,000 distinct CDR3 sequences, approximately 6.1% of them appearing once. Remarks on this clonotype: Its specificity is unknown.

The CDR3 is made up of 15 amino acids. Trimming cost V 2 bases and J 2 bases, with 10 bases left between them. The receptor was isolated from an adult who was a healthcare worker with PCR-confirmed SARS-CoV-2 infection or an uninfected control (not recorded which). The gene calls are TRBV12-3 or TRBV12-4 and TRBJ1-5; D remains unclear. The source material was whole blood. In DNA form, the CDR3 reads TGTGCCAGCAGTTTAATTTCCGGGGGCAATCAGCCCCAGCATTTT. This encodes CASSLISGGNQPQHF.